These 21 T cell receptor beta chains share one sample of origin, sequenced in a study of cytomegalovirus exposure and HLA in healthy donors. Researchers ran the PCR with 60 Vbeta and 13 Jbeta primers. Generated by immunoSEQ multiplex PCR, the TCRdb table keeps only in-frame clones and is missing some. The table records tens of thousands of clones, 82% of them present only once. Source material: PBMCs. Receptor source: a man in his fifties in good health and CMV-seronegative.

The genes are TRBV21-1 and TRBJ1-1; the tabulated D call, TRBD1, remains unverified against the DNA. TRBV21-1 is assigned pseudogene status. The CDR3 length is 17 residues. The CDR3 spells CASSKGSRVSMNTEAFF. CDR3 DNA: TGTGCCAGCAGCAAAGGAAGCAGGGTGAGTATGAACACTGAAGCTTTCTTT.

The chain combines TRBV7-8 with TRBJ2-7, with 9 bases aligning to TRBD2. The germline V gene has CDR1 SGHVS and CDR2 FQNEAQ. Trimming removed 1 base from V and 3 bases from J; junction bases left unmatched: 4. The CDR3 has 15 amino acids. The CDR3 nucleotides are TGTGCCAGCAGCTTAGAGGCTAGCGGGAACTACGAGCAGTACTTC. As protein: CASSLEASGNYEQYF.

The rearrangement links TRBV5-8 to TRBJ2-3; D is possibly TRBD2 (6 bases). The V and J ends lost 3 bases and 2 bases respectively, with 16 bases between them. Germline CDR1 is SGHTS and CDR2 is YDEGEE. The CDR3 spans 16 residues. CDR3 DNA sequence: TGTGCCAGCAGCTCGGGGGTAGGCAGTCCCACAGATACGCAGTATTTT. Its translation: CASSSGVGSPTDTQYF. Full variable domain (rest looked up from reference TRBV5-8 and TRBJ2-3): EAGVTQSPTHLIKTRGQQATLRCSPISGHTSVYWYQQALGLGLQFLLWYDEGEERNRGNFPPRFSGRQFPNYSSELNVNALELEDSALYLCASSSGVGSPTDTQYFGPGTRLTVL.

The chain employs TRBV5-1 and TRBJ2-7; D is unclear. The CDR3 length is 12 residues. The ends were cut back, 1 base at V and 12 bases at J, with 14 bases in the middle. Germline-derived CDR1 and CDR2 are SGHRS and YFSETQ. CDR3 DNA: TGCGCCAGCAGCTTGAACCGTAAACAGCTGTACTTC. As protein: CASSLNRKQLYF.

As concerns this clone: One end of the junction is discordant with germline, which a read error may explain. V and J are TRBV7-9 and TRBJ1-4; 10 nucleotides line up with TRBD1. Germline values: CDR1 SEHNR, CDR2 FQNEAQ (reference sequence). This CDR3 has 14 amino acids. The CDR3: CSSSLRTGGEKLFF. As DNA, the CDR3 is TGTTCCAGCAGCTTAAGGACAGGGGGTGAAAAACTGTTTTTT.

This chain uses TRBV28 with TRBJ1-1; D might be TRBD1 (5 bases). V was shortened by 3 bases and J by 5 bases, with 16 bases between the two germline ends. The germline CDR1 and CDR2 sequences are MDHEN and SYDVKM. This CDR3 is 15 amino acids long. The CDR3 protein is CASSLRGARGTEAFF. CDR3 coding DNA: TGTGCCAGCAGTTTGCGAGGGGCGCGGGGGACTGAAGCTTTCTTT.

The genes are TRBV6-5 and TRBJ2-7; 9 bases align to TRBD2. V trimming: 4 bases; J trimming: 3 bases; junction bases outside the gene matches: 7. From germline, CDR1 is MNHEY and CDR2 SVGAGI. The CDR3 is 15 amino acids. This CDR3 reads CASSSVSGSDYEQYF. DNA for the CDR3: TGTGCCAGCAGTTCCGTTAGCGGGAGTGACTACGAGCAGTACTTC.

The CDR3 is CASGLGGGEQYF. The CDR3 DNA is TGTGCTAGTGGTTTGGGAGGCGGGGAGCAGTATTTT. The chain couples TRBV12-5 to TRBJ2-3, with a tentative D call TRBD2 (6 bases). Looked up from germline, CDR1 is LGHNT and CDR2 is FRNRAP. Between the trimmed V and J ends, which lost 1 base and 11 bases, there was a span of 10 bases. This CDR3 comprises 12 residues.

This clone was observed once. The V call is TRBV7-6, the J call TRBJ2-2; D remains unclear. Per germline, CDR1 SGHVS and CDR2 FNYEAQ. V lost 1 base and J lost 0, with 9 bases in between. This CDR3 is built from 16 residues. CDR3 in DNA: TGTGCCAGCAGCTTAGAACTCTTCGCGAACACCGGGGAGCTGTTTTTT. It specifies CASSLELFANTGELFF.

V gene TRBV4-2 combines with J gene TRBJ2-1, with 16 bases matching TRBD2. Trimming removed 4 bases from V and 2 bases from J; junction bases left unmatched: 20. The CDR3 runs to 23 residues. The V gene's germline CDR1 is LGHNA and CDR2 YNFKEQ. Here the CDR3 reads CASSRLESGTSGRAEKAYNEQFF. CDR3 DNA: TGTGCCAGCAGCCGGTTAGAGAGTGGGACTAGCGGGAGGGCCGAGAAGGCCTACAATGAGCAGTTCTTC.

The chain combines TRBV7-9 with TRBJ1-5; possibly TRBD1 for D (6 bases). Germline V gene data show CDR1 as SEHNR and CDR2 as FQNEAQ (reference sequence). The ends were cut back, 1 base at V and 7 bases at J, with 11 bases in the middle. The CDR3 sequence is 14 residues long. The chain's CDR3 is CASSLGTGPQPQHF. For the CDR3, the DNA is TGTGCCAGCAGCTTAGGAACAGGGCCCCAGCCCCAGCATTTT. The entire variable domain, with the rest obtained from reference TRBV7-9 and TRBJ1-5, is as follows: DTGVSQNPRHKITKRGQNVTFRCDPISEHNRLYWYRQTLGQGPEFLTYFQNEAQLEKSRLLSDRFSAERPKGSFSTLEIQRTEQGDSAMYLCASSLGTGPQPQHFGDGTRLSIL.

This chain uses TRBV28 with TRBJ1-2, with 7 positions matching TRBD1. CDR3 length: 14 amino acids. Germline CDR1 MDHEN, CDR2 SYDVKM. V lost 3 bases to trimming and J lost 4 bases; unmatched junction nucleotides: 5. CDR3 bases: TGTGCCAGCAGTTTGGGGGCAGGGGGCTATGGCTACACCTTC. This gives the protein CASSLGAGGYGYTF.

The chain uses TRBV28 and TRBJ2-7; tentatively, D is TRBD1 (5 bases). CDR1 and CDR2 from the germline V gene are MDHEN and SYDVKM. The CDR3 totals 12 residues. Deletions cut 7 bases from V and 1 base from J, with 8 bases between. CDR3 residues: CASTQGSYEQYF. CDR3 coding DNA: TGTGCCAGCACCCAGGGATCCTACGAGCAGTACTTC.

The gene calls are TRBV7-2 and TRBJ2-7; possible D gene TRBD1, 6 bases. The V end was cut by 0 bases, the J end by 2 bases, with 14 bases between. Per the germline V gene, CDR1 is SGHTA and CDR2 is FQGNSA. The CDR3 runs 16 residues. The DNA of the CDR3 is TGTGCCAGCAGCTTAGCGGGGGCCGCAGGCCCCTACGAGCAGTACTTC. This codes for CASSLAGAAGPYEQYF.

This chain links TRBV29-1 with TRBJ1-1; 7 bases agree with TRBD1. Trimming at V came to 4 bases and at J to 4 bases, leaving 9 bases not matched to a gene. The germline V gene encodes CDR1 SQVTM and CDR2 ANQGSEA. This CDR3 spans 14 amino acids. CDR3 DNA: TGCAGCGTTGGTGAGGGGGCGCTTAGCACTGAAGCTTTCTTT. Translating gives CSVGEGALSTEAFF.

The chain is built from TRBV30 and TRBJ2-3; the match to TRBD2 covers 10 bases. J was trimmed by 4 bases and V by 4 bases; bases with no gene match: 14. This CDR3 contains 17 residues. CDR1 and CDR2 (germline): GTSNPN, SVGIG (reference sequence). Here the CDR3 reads CAWTLAGALAGADTQYF. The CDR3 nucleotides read TGTGCCTGGACCCTAGCGGGGGCCCTAGCCGGCGCAGATACGCAGTATTTT.

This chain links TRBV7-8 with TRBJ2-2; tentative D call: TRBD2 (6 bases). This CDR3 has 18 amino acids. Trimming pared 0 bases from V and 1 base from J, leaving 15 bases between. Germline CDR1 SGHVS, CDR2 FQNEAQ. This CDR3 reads CASSLAPGSRRNTGELFF. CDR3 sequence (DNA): TGTGCCAGCAGCTTAGCGCCCGGGAGTCGGCGGAACACCGGGGAGCTGTTTTTT. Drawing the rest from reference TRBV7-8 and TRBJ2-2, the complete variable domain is GAGVSQSPRYKVAKRGQDVALRCDPISGHVSLFWYQQALGQGPEFLTYFQNEAQLDKSGLPSDRFFAERPEGSVSTLKIQRTQQEDSAVYLCASSLAPGSRRNTGELFFGEGSRLTVL.

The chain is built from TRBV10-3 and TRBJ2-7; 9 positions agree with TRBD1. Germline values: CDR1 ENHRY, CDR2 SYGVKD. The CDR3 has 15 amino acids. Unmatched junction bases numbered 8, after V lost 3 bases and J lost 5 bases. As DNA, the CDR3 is TGTGCCATCAGTGATAGTTGGACAGGGGACCACGAGCAGTACTTC. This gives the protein CAISDSWTGDHEQYF.

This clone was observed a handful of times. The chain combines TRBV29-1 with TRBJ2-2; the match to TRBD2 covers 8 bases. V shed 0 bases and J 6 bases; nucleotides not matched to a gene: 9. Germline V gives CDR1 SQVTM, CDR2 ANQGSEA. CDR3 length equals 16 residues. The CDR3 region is CSVEDRGGGRPGELFF. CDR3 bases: TGCAGCGTTGAAGATCGGGGGGGAGGCCGGCCCGGGGAGCTGTTTTTT.

CDR3 coding DNA: TGTGCCAGCTCACCAGGACAGGTCCTCACCGGGGAGCTGTTTTTT. This codes for CASSPGQVLTGELFF. The chain combines TRBV18 with TRBJ2-2; 7 bases line up with TRBD1. Trimming cost V 2 bases and J 4 bases; bases outside gene matches: 4. CDR1 and CDR2 from the germline V gene are KGHSH and LQKENI. The CDR3 has 15 residues.

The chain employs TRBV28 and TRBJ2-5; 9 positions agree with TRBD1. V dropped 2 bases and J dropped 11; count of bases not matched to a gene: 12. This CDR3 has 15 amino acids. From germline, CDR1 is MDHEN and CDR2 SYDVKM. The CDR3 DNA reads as TGTGCCAGCAGTTTAGGGGGGGACAGGGCGAGGGAGCAGTACTTC. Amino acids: CASSLGGDRAREQYF.